Listed below are T cell receptor beta chains from one sample, sequenced in a study of Ad26.COV2.S vaccination and SARS-CoV-2 variants. Assay: immunoSEQ multiplex PCR; the TCRdb copy retains only in-frame clones and omits some. Among about 420,000 clones listed, 88% were seen once. This material consisted of peripheral blood, taken in a trial of Ad26.COV2.S vaccine versus placebo. The source is a person aged 18 to 59 who received the Ad26.COV2.S COVID-19 vaccine or a placebo. Both conserved end residues are part of each CDR3.

v_gene,j_gene,CDR3aa
TRBV6-5,TRBJ1-1,CASSYSSVTEAFF
TRBV29-1,TRBJ1-4,CSAWGATNEKLFF
TRBV11-2,TRBJ2-2,CASSRRLLLQGQAPGELFF
TRBV28,TRBJ2-7,CASSLSPDSSEQYF
TRBV28,TRBJ1-2,CASSSPGTGGNGYTF
TRBV28,TRBJ2-7,CASSPLPSLEQYF
TRBV5-5,TRBJ1-5,CASSPMTGGDQPQHF
TRBV4-1,TRBJ2-2,CASSHLLGGETNTGELFF
TRBV4-3,TRBJ2-3,CASSQDRAGGITDTQYF
TRBV5-1,TRBJ2-7,CASSPATGRAYEQYF
TRBV27,TRBJ2-5,CASSLKTEYQETQYF
TRBV2,TRBJ2-3,CASRVLGGRSTDTQYF
TRBV20-1,TRBJ1-4,CSASLVITPGQKGPGYEKLFF
TRBV6-2/TRBV6-3,TRBJ2-1,CASSPYGARIGGQFF
TRBV10-3,TRBJ2-7,CAISREALYEQYF
TRBV19,TRBJ2-1,CASSNPTASSYNEQFF
TRBV6-2/TRBV6-3,TRBJ1-2,CASSYWGGRGANYGYTF
TRBV6-6,TRBJ2-1,CASSYSLAGGYNEQFF
TRBV19,TRBJ1-2,CASSIPERRRYGYTF
TRBV19,TRBJ1-5,CATALGGNQPQHF
TRBV6-6,TRBJ2-1,CASSYLNSYNEQFF
TRBV11-2,TRBJ2-7,CASSLGVRSSYEQYF
TRBV12-3/TRBV12-4,TRBJ2-3,CASSFGTDTQYF
TRBV7-2,TRBJ2-1,CASSLGVGSYNEQFF
TRBV19,TRBJ2-5,CASSTQQETQYF
TRBV4-1,TRBJ1-1,CASSQPGQVSGSEAFF
TRBV6-6,TRBJ2-7,CASSPSSRWPRTVSSYEQYF
TRBV12-3/TRBV12-4,TRBJ1-1,CASSLRGNTEAFF
TRBV7-2,TRBJ1-6,CASSQDGRSSPLHF
TRBV28,TRBJ1-1,CASRWTGLPNTEAFF
TRBV20-1,TRBJ2-7,CSASGLAYEQYF
TRBV11-2,TRBJ1-5,CASSLTGNRGGQPQHF
TRBV6-5,TRBJ2-6,CASRVVGANVLTF
TRBV27,TRBJ2-3,CASSPLPGQGRSDTQYF
TRBV12-3/TRBV12-4,TRBJ2-3,CASSIQTYTQYF
TRBV7-8,TRBJ2-2,CASSLKSAGELFF
TRBV4-1,TRBJ1-3,CASSQVGTGPGNTIYF
TRBV5-6,TRBJ2-7,CASSSPGLAGGPVWEQYF
TRBV2,TRBJ2-5,CASSRYPSQETQYF
TRBV6-2/TRBV6-3,TRBJ2-7,CASSDGTSGGYEQYF
TRBV19,TRBJ1-1,CASSITGIDTEAFF
TRBV10-3,TRBJ1-2,CAINPGPNYGYTF
TRBV11-2,TRBJ2-3,CASSLAGGRDTQYF
TRBV21-1,TRBJ2-2,CASSTDREGDTGELFF
TRBV6-6,TRBJ2-1,CASSYGDTQYNEQFF
TRBV10-3,TRBJ2-7,CAISVRKQSTYEQYF
TRBV2,TRBJ2-1,CASSEGRYEQFF
TRBV29-1,TRBJ1-4,CSVYPGHSVRGDEKLFF
TRBV2,TRBJ2-1,CASSVTVYNEQFF
TRBV7-6,TRBJ1-6,CASSHNRDSYNSPLHF
TRBV7-2,TRBJ2-1,CASSLAGGTYNEQFF
TRBV30,TRBJ1-2,CAWNGGYGYTF
TRBV11-2,TRBJ2-1,CASSPSGSNYNEQFF
TRBV28,TRBJ2-5,CASRVGGQGRETQYF
TRBV9,TRBJ1-2,CASSMGTSGYTF
TRBV11-2,TRBJ1-6,CASSLAPGQGSPLHF
TRBV11-2,TRBJ2-2,CASSLARGNTGELFF
TRBV11-2,TRBJ2-1,CASSLTGNYNEQFF
TRBV7-8,TRBJ2-1,CASSLPTSGGADEQFF